This TCR beta chain was identified in a study of blood T cell repertoires in COVID-19. All recovered Cohort 3 donors got two negative PCRs, got clearance, or saw symptom resolution. The assay was immunoSEQ multiplex PCR, and TCRdb's table has in-frame clones only and misses some. The data hold about 270,000 clones, with 80% to 90% observed a single time. Trimming left V 1 base short and J 9 bases short, with 13 bases between. The germline V gene encodes CDR1 MNHEY and CDR2 SMNVEV (reference sequence). The CDR3 totals 15 residues. Sequences were obtained from PBMCs or T cells enriched from blood (not recorded which). V usage is TRBV27 and J usage is TRBJ1-6; possibly TRBD1 for D (5 bases). The sequence came from a woman aged 18 to 35 who had recovered from COVID-19. CDR3 sequence reads: CASSLWAGLISPLHF. CDR3 bases: TGTGCCAGCAGTTTATGGGCAGGGCTGATTTCACCCCTCCACTTT.